A selection of T cell receptor beta chains follows, all from one sample in a study of blood T cell repertoires in COVID-19. The data were produced by immunoSEQ multiplex PCR, yet TCRdb's version contains in-frame clones alone and is incomplete. The sample yields 200,000 to 300,000 clones, around 81% seen once. The sequencing sample was made of peripheral blood. The receptors were gathered from a woman over 75 with COVID-19, enrolled during active disease. Each CDR3 is given with its conserved first and last residue. Fields, in order: V gene, clone size, J gene, D gene, CDR3 DNA, CDR3 protein. The D gene is left open where the match is weak. Size is omitted from some rows. Given values are once, few, many or a class for expanded clones.

>TRBV25-1|NA|TRBJ2-7|NA
TGTGCCAGCAGTACCATCGGGGGGCTGGGGGAGCAGTACTTC
CASSTIGGLGEQYF
>TRBV12-1|NA|TRBJ2-1|NA
TGTGCCAGCAGCTTCGGGCTAGCCGGTATTGGCGTCAATGAGCAGTTCTTC
CASSFGLAGIGVNEQFF
>TRBV5-1|NA|TRBJ2-5|NA
TGCGCCAGCAGCCCCGGGCAGGGCGCAGAGACCCAGTACTTC
CASSPGQGAETQYF
>TRBV6-5|once|TRBJ2-2|NA
TGTGCCAGCAGGCGGGGAGCAGAGAACACCGGGGAGCTGTTTTTT
CASRRGAENTGELFF
>TRBV3-1/TRBV3-2|few|TRBJ1-2|NA
TGTGCCAGCAGCCAAGATCTAGTGAACTATGGCTACACCTTC
CASSQDLVNYGYTF
>TRBV11-1|NA|TRBJ2-1|NA
TGTGCCAGCAGCCCCGCGGCTAGCGTCGGTGAGCAGTTCTTC
CASSPAASVGEQFF
>TRBV6-6|NA|TRBJ1-2|NA
TGTGCCAGCAGTTACCTCGAGTACACCTTC
CASSYLEYTF
>TRBV2|NA|TRBJ2-1|TRBD1
TGTGCCAGCAGACCCCGGGACAGGGTTCGAAATGAGCAGTTCTTC
CASRPRDRVRNEQFF
>TRBV5-1|NA|TRBJ2-3|NA
TGCGCCAGCAGCTTGGAGTCAGGAGGTCGGAATACGCAGTATTTT
CASSLESGGRNTQYF
>TRBV3-1/TRBV3-2|NA|TRBJ2-2|NA
TGTGCCAGCAGCCAAGGCCCCTCACACCGGGAGGAGCTGTTTTTT
CASSQGPSHREELFF
>TRBV28|NA|TRBJ1-1|TRBD1
TGTGCCAGCAGTTTAGGGGACAGGGAAGCTTTCTTT
CASSLGDREAFF
>TRBV2|NA|TRBJ1-1|NA
TGTGCCAGCAGGTTACAGGGTTCCCTGAACACTGAAGCTTTCTTT
CASRLQGSLNTEAFF
>TRBV7-3|NA|TRBJ2-3|NA
TGTGCCAGCAGCTTGAGCAGCACAGATACGCAGTATTTT
CASSLSSTDTQYF
>TRBV14|once|TRBJ1-3|NA
TGTGCCAGCAGCCAAGATTTCCTCGGTGGGCCTGGAAACACCATATATTTT
CASSQDFLGGPGNTIYF
>TRBV2|few|TRBJ1-2|TRBD1
TGTGCCAGCAGCGGACAGGGGGCGCGGTATGGCTACACCTTC
CASSGQGARYGYTF
>TRBV5-1|NA|TRBJ1-3|NA
TGCGCCAGCAGCAGGGCAGGGGATGGTGGAAACACCATATATTTT
CASSRAGDGGNTIYF